This is a list of T cell receptor beta chains from one sample in a study of spatial heterogeneity in lung cancer. TCRdb reprocessed the 5' RACE reads via MiXCR and lists one record per CDR3 protein. In the table there are around 89,000 distinct CDR3 sequences, roughly 12% of which are singletons. Sequenced here: PBMCs, sampled at surgery. The receptor source for this set is a male donor with early-stage non-small cell lung cancer. The CDR3 runs from the conserved cysteine through the conserved F or W. The D gene is left open where the match is weak. Size tells how often a clone was seen (once, few, many) or the class of an expanded clone, and some rows leave it out.

NA,TRBV28,many,TRBJ2-3,TGTGCCAGCAGTCGGGCTCAGGAGACGCAGTATTTT,CASSRAQETQYF
TRBD2,TRBV20-1,NA,TRBJ2-5,TGCAGTGCTGCGGGGGGAGGTGAGACCCAGTACTTC,CSAAGGGETQYF
TRBD2,TRBV28,NA,TRBJ2-1,TGTGCCAGCGGGACTAGCGGGGTGTTGGATGAGCAGTTCTTC,CASGTSGVLDEQFF
NA,TRBV9,few,TRBJ2-3,TGTGCCAGCAGCGTTTCTAGCACAAGCACAGATACGCAGTATTTT,CASSVSSTSTDTQYF
NA,TRBV9,NA,TRBJ1-6,TGTGCCAGCAGCGAGTGGACCATCGAACCACCCCTCCACTTT,CASSEWTIEPPLHF
TRBD2,TRBV12-3/TRBV12-4,many,TRBJ2-2,TGTGCCAGCAGACGGACTAGTTCCGGGGAGCTGTTTTTT,CASRRTSSGELFF
NA,TRBV7-9,NA,TRBJ2-5,TGTGCCAGCAGCTTAGGGGCAGAGACCCAGTACTTC,CASSLGAETQYF
NA,TRBV4-2,NA,TRBJ2-7,TGTGCCAGCAGCCAAGATTGGACGCTACCTCCGTACTTC,CASSQDWTLPPYF
TRBD1,TRBV9,NA,TRBJ2-2,TGTGCCAGCAGCGTAAAGACAGGGGACACCGGGGAGCTGTTTTTT,CASSVKTGDTGELFF
NA,TRBV10-3,many,TRBJ1-2,TGTGCCATCAGTGAGCCGGACAGTACGGGCTACACCTTC,CAISEPDSTGYTF
NA,TRBV20-1,few,TRBJ2-2,TGCAGTGTTAGAAAGGGCCCTCTGGGCACCGGGGAGCTGTTTTTT,CSVRKGPLGTGELFF
NA,TRBV2,NA,TRBJ2-2,TGTGCCAGCAGTGAAGCTGGGGGGACCGGGGAGCTGTTTTTT,CASSEAGGTGELFF
TRBD1,TRBV5-1,NA,TRBJ2-2,TGCGCCAGCAAATACCGGGACAGGAACACCGGGGAGCTGTTTTTT,CASKYRDRNTGELFF
TRBD2,TRBV29-1,many,TRBJ2-3,TGCAGCGTCTCGACTAGCGGAACCACAGATACGCAGTATTTT,CSVSTSGTTDTQYF
TRBD1,TRBV20-1,many,TRBJ1-5,TGCAGTGCTAGAGCGGGTGGAGGGGGCATACGTCAGCCCCAGCATTTT,CSARAGGGGIRQPQHF
NA,TRBV19,NA,TRBJ2-2,TGTGCCAGTAGTATTGGGGGGCTGACCGGGGAGCTGTTTTTT,CASSIGGLTGELFF
TRBD2,TRBV25-1,few,TRBJ2-3,TGTGCCAGCAGTCCGGGACTAGCAGATACAGATACGCAGTATTTT,CASSPGLADTDTQYF